The clone carrying this T cell receptor (beta chain) was recorded once. Its antigen is still unknown. Anti-CD3/anti-CD28 beads served as a nonspecific positive control stimulus. Responding CD4+ T cells were sorted by upregulation of both CD40 ligand and CD69. The sample belongs to a study of persistence of HIV-infected CD4 T cells. Across the study: Up to about 200 mL blood was drawn at multiple time points; a couple of donors had single-time leukapheresis.

Study-level points and caveats: TCRbeta richness was lower in CMV- and Gag-responding cells than in anti-CD3/anti-CD28-responding cells.

CDR3 length: 16 residues. With 5 bases removed from V and 3 bases from J, the gap between germline ends came to 16 bases. Germline CDR1 and CDR2: SGHTA and FQGTGA. Sequencing used immunoSEQ version 4 in survey mode. Repertoires were generated with immunoSEQ multiplex PCR, while TCRdb's copy carries only in-frame clones and drops some. The sample includes roughly 43,000 clones, approximately 90% of them seen just once. The chain is built from TRBV7-3 and TRBJ2-2; D possibly corresponds to TRBD2 (6 bases). This clonotype originated in an adult man with HIV who was CMV-seropositive. The sequencing used CD4+ T cells sorted from PBMCs after roughly 18-hour stimulation, collected from a patient who received antiretroviral therapy. The CDR3 here is CASSRSAGSHTGELFF. CDR3 DNA: TGTGCCAGCAGCCGTAGCGCGGGGAGCCACACCGGGGAGCTGTTTTTT.